These 21 T cell receptor beta chains originate from one sample sequenced in a study of shared clonotypes between healthy human individuals. Terminally differentiated effector memory CD45RA+ cells were excluded from the naive CD8 cells, which were CD45RO-negative and positively selected for CCR7. Some clones are missing from TCRdb's copy, which holds only in-frame ones; the method was immunoSEQ multiplex PCR. Of hundreds of thousands of clones in the sample, 90% to 95% were seen once. Specimen: naive CD8+ T cells sorted from blood. The receptors derive from a man aged 30 to 39 in good health.

The chain uses TRBV11-3 and TRBJ2-1; maybe TRBD2 (5 bases). CDR3 length: 15 amino acids. Between the trimmed V and J ends, which lost 5 bases and 5 bases, there was a span of 16 bases. Germline assignment: CDR1 SGHNT and CDR2 YENEEA. CDR3 sequence reads: CASSDRRTGNNEQFF. The DNA of the CDR3 is TGTGCCAGCAGCGACCGGAGGACGGGGAACAATGAGCAGTTCTTC.

The chain combines TRBV29-1 with TRBJ1-4, with a possible D match to TRBD1 (5 bases). V was cut by 7 bases and J by 6 bases, with 18 bases left in between. Looked up from germline, CDR1 is SQVTM and CDR2 is ANQGSEA. The CDR3 has 14 amino acids. The CDR3, as DNA: TGCAGCGCTGGGTTCGGGGCGGTGGATGAAAAACTGTTTTTT. Its protein is CSAGFGAVDEKLFF.

The chain combines TRBV19 with TRBJ1-5; TRBD1 aligns across 7 bases. Trimming took 0 bases from V and 5 from J; bases not matched to a gene: 7. CDR1 is LNHDA and CDR2 is SQIVND in the germline V gene (reference sequence). This CDR3 has 16 residues. The CDR3 spells CASSIDSTGVHQPQHF. CDR3 in DNA: TGTGCCAGTAGTATAGATAGTACAGGGGTCCATCAGCCCCAGCATTTT.

V and J are TRBV7-9 and TRBJ2-7, with D possibly being TRBD1 (5 bases). This CDR3 contains 15 residues. Germline CDR1 is SEHNR and CDR2 is FQNEAQ (reference sequence). V shed 0 bases and J shed 2 bases, with 11 bases lying between them. The CDR3 DNA is TGTGCCAGCAGCTTAGCGCCACAGGCCACCTACGAGCAGTACTTC. Translating gives CASSLAPQATYEQYF.

The chain joins TRBV7-9 to TRBJ2-3; D unresolved. V shed 1 base and J shed 6 bases, with 14 bases lying between them. CDR1 is SEHNR, CDR2 FQNEAQ, per germline (reference sequence). The CDR3 length is 15 residues. The DNA for the CDR3 is TGTGCCAGCAGCTTAGGTCCATTAGTGGCGGATACGCAGTATTTT. The encoded protein is CASSLGPLVADTQYF.

The V call is TRBV11-2, the J call TRBJ1-1; D perhaps matches TRBD1 (5 bases). Looked up from germline, CDR1 is SGHAT and CDR2 is FQNNGV. The CDR3 sequence is 13 residues long. V lost 2 bases to trimming and J lost 5 bases, with 9 bases between them. The CDR3 here is CASSLWGRTEAFF. The CDR3 nucleotides are TGTGCCAGCAGCTTATGGGGCAGGACTGAAGCTTTCTTT.

This clone was seen a single time. The chain uses TRBV4-1 and TRBJ2-7; D assignment may be TRBD1 or TRBD2 (6 bases each). V gave up 1 base and J gave up 3 bases, with 10 bases separating them. Germline V gene lookup returns CDR1 MGHRA and CDR2 YSYEKL. The CDR3 runs 14 residues. The CDR3 spells CASSQAQGLYEQYF. The CDR3 nucleotides read TGCGCCAGCAGCCAAGCACAGGGACTCTACGAGCAGTACTTC.

The chain carries TRBV6-1 and TRBJ1-2; D gene unclear. This CDR3 has 14 amino acids. V dropped 7 bases and J dropped 6 bases, with 18 bases sitting between them. Germline V lookup: CDR1 MNHNS, CDR2 SASEGT. CDR3 region: CASTEGLGSHGYTF. The CDR3 DNA is TGTGCCAGCACCGAAGGTCTGGGGAGTCATGGCTACACCTTC.

The chain is built from TRBV15 and TRBJ2-6; TRBD1 matches at 7 bases. CDR3 length: 16 amino acids. J lost 4 bases, V lost 4 bases, and 7 bases had no gene match. Germline lookup yields CDR1 LNHNV and CDR2 YYDKDF (reference sequence). The CDR3 bases are TGTGCCACCAGCACTCACAGGGGCGGAGGGGCCAACGTCCTGACTTTC. As protein: CATSTHRGGGANVLTF. The full variable domain, rest sourced from reference TRBV15 and TRBJ2-6, is DAMVIQNPRYQVTQFGKPVTLSCSQTLNHNVMYWYQQKSSQAPKLLFHYYDKDFNNEADTPDNFQSRRPNTSFCFLDIRSPGLGDTAMYLCATSTHRGGGANVLTFGAGSRLTVL.

Here the CDR3 DNA reads TGTGCCTGGTCCGCGCAGGGGAGCACTGAAGCTTTCTTT. This translates into CAWSAQGSTEAFF. J is TRBJ1-1 and V is TRBV30; perhaps TRBD1 as D (6 bases). CDR3 length: 13 amino acids. CDR1 and CDR2 from the germline V gene are GTSNPN and SVGIG (reference sequence). Trimming took off 5 bases at V and 4 bases at J, with 14 bases between the two ends.

This clone was counted a single time. The chain couples TRBV29-1 to TRBJ2-7; a possible D gene is TRBD1 (6 bases). The CDR3 totals 14 residues. The V gene lost 6 bases and the J gene lost 0 bases, with 15 bases spanning the gap. Germline-derived CDR1 and CDR2 are SQVTM and ANQGSEA. CDR3 DNA sequence: TGCAGCGTCGATCCCGGGACAAGCTCCTACGAGCAGTACTTC. It specifies CSVDPGTSSYEQYF.

This clone has only a few counts. As DNA, the CDR3 is TGTGCCAGCAGCTTAGATTCAGGGTGGTCGGAATATGGCTACACCTTC. It encodes CASSLDSGWSEYGYTF. The chain combines TRBV11-2 with TRBJ1-2; maybe TRBD1 (5 bases). V lost 0 bases, J lost 5 bases, and 16 bases lay in between. There are 16 residues in the CDR3. Per germline, CDR1 SGHAT and CDR2 FQNNGV.

The chain links TRBV27 to TRBJ2-1, with 10 bases aligning to TRBD2. After removal of 6 bases from V and 9 bases from J, the junction contained 11 bases not matched to a gene. The CDR3 length is 15 residues. Germline V lookup: CDR1 MNHEY, CDR2 SMNVEV (reference sequence). CDR3 in amino acids: CASSLIAGGPGEQFF. Written as DNA, the CDR3 is TGTGCCAGCAGCCTCATAGCGGGAGGCCCGGGTGAGCAGTTCTTC.

The rearrangement links TRBV7-9 to TRBJ2-1; D is unresolved. V was shortened by 6 bases and J by 8 bases, with 5 bases between the two germline ends. The length of the CDR3 is 10 residues. CDR1 is SEHNR, CDR2 FQNEAQ, per germline (reference sequence). CDR3 amino acids: CASSRYEQFF. DNA of the CDR3: TGTGCCAGCAGTCGGTATGAGCAGTTCTTC.

The gene calls are TRBV11-2 and TRBJ2-7; no clear D. The V and J ends lost 3 bases and 1 base respectively, with 10 bases between them. This CDR3 has 14 amino acids. Germline values: CDR1 SGHAT, CDR2 FQNNGV. CDR3 loop: CASSFSVGSYEQYF. The CDR3 DNA sequence: TGTGCCAGCAGCTTCTCGGTGGGATCCTACGAGCAGTACTTC.

The V gene is TRBV7-6, the J gene TRBJ2-7; the D gene is possibly TRBD1 (5 bases). Germline CDR1 reads SGHVS; CDR2 reads FNYEAQ. V shed 8 bases and J shed 1 base, with 12 bases lying between them. The CDR3 has 13 residues. The CDR3 nucleotides are TGTGCCAGCGCCGCAGGGATTTCCTACGAGCAGTACTTC. Protein sequence: CASAAGISYEQYF.

CDR3 sequence: CASSIRVAGVSNTGELFF. The CDR3 bases are TGCGCCAGCAGCATCCGTGTAGCGGGAGTCTCGAACACCGGGGAGCTGTTTTTT. The chain recombines TRBV4-1 with TRBJ2-2; TRBD2 matches at 9 bases. CDR3 length: 18 residues. V lost 5 bases to trimming and J lost 0 bases; unmatched junction nucleotides: 10. Germline V gives CDR1 MGHRA, CDR2 YSYEKL.

The J gene is TRBJ1-1, the V gene TRBV7-9; TRBD1 might be the D (5 bases). This CDR3 spans 13 amino acids. Germline loops: CDR1 SEHNR, CDR2 FQNEAQ (reference sequence). With 1 base removed from V and 11 bases from J, the gap between germline ends came to 14 bases. The CDR3 here is CASSLEPQVPAFF. CDR3 bases: TGTGCCAGCAGCTTAGAACCACAGGTCCCGGCTTTCTTT.

The rearrangement uses TRBV28 and TRBJ2-3; D unresolved. V lost 10 bases and J 6 bases, leaving 11 bases between the germline ends. The CDR3 consists of 11 residues. Germline V gene lookup returns CDR1 MDHEN and CDR2 SYDVKM. The CDR3 nucleotides read TGTGCCACCAGGAGAGCGGATACGCAGTATTTT. Amino acid sequence: CATRRADTQYF.

The chain couples TRBV27 to TRBJ2-7; D may be TRBD2 (6 bases). The germline CDR1 and CDR2 sequences are MNHEY and SMNVEV (reference sequence). V gave up 5 bases and J gave up 0 bases, with 20 bases separating them. The CDR3 spans 17 residues. The CDR3 sequence is CASSPVGLASHSYEQYF. In nucleotides, the CDR3 is TGTGCCAGCAGTCCTGTTGGGCTAGCGTCACACTCCTACGAGCAGTACTTC.

As concerns this clone: Distinct nucleotide sequences in the sample also encode this CDR3. V and J are TRBV7-6 and TRBJ2-1, with D perhaps TRBD1 (6 bases). The CDR3 contains 19 residues. CDR1 and CDR2 (germline): SGHVS, FNYEAQ. V was cut by 5 bases and J by 0 bases, with 23 bases left in between. DNA for the CDR3: TGTGCCAGCAGCCTGCAGGGGCTTTATGAGGATAGCTCCTACAATGAGCAGTTCTTC. This sequence encodes CASSLQGLYEDSSYNEQFF. Full variable domain (remainder filled in from reference TRBV7-6 and TRBJ2-1): GAGVSQSPRYKVTKRGQDVALRCDPISGHVSLYWYRQALGQGPEFLTYFNYEAQQDKSGLPNDRFSAERPEGSISTLTIQRTEQRDSAMYRCASSLQGLYEDSSYNEQFFGPGTRLTVL.